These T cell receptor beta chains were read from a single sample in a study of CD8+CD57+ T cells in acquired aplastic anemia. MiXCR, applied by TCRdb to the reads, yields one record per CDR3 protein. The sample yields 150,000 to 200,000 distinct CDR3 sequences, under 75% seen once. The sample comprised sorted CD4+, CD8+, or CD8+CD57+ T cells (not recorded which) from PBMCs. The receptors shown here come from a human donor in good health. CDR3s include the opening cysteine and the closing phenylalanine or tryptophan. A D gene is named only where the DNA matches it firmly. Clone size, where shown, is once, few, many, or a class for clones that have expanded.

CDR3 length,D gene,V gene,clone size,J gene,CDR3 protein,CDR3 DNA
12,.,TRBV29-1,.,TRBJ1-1,CSAWVGIIEAFF,TGCAGCGCCTGGGTCGGGATCATTGAAGCTTTCTTT
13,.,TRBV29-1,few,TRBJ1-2,CSVDGGPDYGYTF,TGCAGCGTTGACGGGGGGCCGGACTATGGCTACACCTTC
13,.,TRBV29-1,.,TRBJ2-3,CSVVGRNTDTRYF,TGCAGCGTTGTAGGCAGGAACACAGATACGCGGTATTTT
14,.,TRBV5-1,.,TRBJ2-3,CASNRESGTDTQYF,TGCGCCAGCAACAGGGAGTCTGGCACAGATACGCAGTATTTT
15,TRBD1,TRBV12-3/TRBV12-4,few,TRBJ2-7,CASSGQGASTYEQYF,TGTGCCAGCAGTGGTCAGGGGGCTAGTACCTACGAGCAGTACTTC
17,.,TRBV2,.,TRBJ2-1,CASRPLVSGSSYNEQFF,TGTGCCAGCAGGCCTTTAGTTTCAGGGAGTTCCTACAATGAGCAGTTCTTC
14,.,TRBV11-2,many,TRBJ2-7,CASSLESGLHEQYF,TGTGCCAGCAGCTTAGAATCCGGGCTCCACGAGCAGTACTTC
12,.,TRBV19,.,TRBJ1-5,CASRWSNQPQHF,TGTGCCAGTAGGTGGTCGAATCAGCCCCAGCATTTT
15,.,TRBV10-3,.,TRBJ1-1,CAISEMGPPTTEAFF,TGTGCCATCAGTGAGATGGGGCCGCCTACAACTGAAGCTTTCTTT
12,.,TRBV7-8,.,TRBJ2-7,CASSLVGDEQYF,TGTGCCAGCAGCTTAGTCGGCGACGAGCAGTACTTC
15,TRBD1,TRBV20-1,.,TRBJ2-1,CSARDRAGTYNEQFF,TGCAGTGCAAGGGACAGGGCGGGCACCTACAATGAGCAGTTCTTC
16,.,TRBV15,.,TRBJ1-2,CATSREREQGIDGYTF,TGTGCCACCAGCAGAGAGAGAGAACAGGGTATCGATGGCTACACCTTC
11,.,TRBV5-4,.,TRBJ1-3,CASSQGATGYF,TGCGCCAGCAGCCAAGGGGCCACCGGATATTTT
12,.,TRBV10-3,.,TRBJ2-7,CASRDGLYEQYF,TGTGCCAGCAGGGACGGACTTTACGAGCAGTACTTC
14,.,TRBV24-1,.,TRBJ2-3,CATSAPTSTDTQYF,TGTGCCACCAGTGCCCCGACAAGCACAGATACGCAGTATTTT
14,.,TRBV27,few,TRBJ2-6,CASSLYSGANVLTF,TGTGCCAGCAGTTTATATTCTGGGGCCAACGTCCTGACTTTC
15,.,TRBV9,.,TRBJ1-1,CASSPPGARNTEAFF,TGTGCCAGCAGCCCACCAGGGGCGCGGAACACTGAAGCTTTCTTT
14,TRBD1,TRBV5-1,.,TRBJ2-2,CASSLAQGSGELFF,TGCGCCAGCAGCTTGGCACAGGGGTCCGGGGAGCTGTTTTTT
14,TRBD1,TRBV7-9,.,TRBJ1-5,CASSLETGPQPQHF,TGTGCCAGCAGCTTAGAGACAGGGCCTCAGCCCCAGCATTTT
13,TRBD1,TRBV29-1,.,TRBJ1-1,CSVDGQENTEAFF,TGCAGCGTGGATGGACAGGAGAACACTGAAGCTTTCTTT
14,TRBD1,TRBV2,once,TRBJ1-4,CASRYGTGMEKLFF,TGTGCCAGCAGGTACGGGACAGGGATGGAAAAACTGTTTTTT
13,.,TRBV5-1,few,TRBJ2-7,CASSEGTVWEQYF,TGCGCCAGCAGCGAAGGGACCGTGTGGGAGCAGTACTTC
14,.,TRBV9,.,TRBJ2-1,CASSVEDFYNEQFF,TGTGCCAGCAGCGTAGAAGACTTTTACAATGAGCAGTTCTTC
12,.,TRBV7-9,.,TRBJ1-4,CASSLTQERLFF,TGTGCCAGCAGCTTAACCCAGGAAAGACTGTTTTTT
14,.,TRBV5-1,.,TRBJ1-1,CASSLQGRGTGAFF,TGCGCCAGCAGCTTGCAGGGGAGGGGAACGGGAGCTTTCTTT
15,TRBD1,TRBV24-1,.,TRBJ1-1,CATSARGTGDTEAFF,TGTGCCACCAGTGCTAGAGGGACAGGGGACACTGAAGCTTTCTTT
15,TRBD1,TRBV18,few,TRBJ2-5,CASSPPGQGGETQYF,TGTGCCAGCTCACCACCGGGACAGGGAGGGGAGACCCAGTACTTC
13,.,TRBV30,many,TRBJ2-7,CAWSVILGYEQYF,TGTGCCTGGAGTGTAATTCTGGGATACGAGCAGTACTTC
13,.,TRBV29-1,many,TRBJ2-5,CSARDGLQETQYF,TGCAGCGCTAGGGACGGTCTCCAAGAGACCCAGTACTTC
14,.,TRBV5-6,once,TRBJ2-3,CASSLWGASDTQYF,TGTGCCAGCAGCTTATGGGGAGCATCAGATACGCAGTATTTT
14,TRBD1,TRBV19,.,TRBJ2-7,CASSKGQGVNEQYF,TGTGCCAGTAGTAAAGGCCAGGGGGTAAACGAGCAGTACTTC
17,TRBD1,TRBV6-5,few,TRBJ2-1,CASSYLGQSGTYNEQFF,TGTGCCAGCAGTTACTTGGGACAGTCAGGAACCTACAATGAGCAGTTCTTC